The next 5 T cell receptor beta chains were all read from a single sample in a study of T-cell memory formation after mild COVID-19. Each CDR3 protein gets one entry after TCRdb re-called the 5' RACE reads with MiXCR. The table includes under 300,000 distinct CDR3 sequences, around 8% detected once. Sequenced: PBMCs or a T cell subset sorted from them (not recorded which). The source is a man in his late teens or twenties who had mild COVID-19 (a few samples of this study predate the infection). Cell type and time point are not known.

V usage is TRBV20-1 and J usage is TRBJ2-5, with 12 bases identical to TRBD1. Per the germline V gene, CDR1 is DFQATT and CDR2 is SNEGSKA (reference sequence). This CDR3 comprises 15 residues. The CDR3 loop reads CRARDRGLKGETQYF. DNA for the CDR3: TGCAGGGCCCGGGACAGGGGGCTAAAAGGAGAGACCCAGTACTTC.

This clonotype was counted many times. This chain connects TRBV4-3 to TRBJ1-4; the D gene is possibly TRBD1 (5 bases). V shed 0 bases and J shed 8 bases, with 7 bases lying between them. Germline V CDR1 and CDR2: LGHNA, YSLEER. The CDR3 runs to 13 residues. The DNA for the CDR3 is TGCGCCAGCAGCCAAGATGGGGGAGAAAAACTGTTTTTT. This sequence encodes CASSQDGGEKLFF.

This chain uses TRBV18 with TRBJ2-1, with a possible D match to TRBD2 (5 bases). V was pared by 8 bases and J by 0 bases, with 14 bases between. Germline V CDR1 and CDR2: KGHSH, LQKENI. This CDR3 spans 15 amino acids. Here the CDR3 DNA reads TGTGCCAGCGGACTTCGCGATCTCTCCTACAATGAGCAGTTCTTC. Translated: CASGLRDLSYNEQFF.

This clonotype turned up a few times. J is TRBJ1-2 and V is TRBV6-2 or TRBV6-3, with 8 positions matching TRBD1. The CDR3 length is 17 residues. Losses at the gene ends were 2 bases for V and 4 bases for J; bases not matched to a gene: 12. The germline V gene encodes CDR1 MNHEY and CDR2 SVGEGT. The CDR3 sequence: CASSYPGGAWSGYGYTF. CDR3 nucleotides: TGTGCCAGCAGTTACCCAGGGGGCGCTTGGAGTGGCTATGGCTACACCTTC.

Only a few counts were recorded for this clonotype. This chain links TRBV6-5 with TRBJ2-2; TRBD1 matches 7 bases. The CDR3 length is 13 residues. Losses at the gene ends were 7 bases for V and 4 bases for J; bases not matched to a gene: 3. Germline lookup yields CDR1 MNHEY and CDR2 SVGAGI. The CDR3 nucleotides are TGTGCCAGCACCGACAGGGCCACCGGGGAGCTGTTTTTT. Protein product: CASTDRATGELFF.